This T cell receptor beta chain was obtained from a study of blood T cell repertoires in COVID-19. The CDR3 sequence is 12 residues long. Germline CDR1 and CDR2: SQVTM and ANQGSEA. V was clipped by 4 bases and J by 4 bases, with 10 bases between them. Original processing methods: Estimation of nucleated cell counts relied on the amplification of reference gene primers. Libraries were prepared by immunoSEQ multiplex PCR; TCRdb keeps only in-frame clonotypes and omits some of them. V and J calls and clone size are copied from that table; D and trimming were computed from the DNA. Among around 82,000 clones listed, 85% were seen once.

The sample was peripheral blood. This sequence joins TRBV29-1 and TRBJ1-2; D is ambiguous. This receptor was obtained from a man aged 50 or older with COVID-19, enrolled during active disease. The CDR3 sequence: CSVGEGLYGYTF. The CDR3 DNA reads TGCAGCGTTGGAGAGGGCCTCTATGGCTACACCTTC.